Below, one T cell receptor beta chain is given with its context. The sample has other DNA sequences that encode this CDR3 too. Study members were between 18 and 89 years old and lived in some 22 US regions. Cohorts were based on clinical histories the participants reported. This specimen comes from a study of blood T cell repertoires in COVID-19. At the level of the study: Sample material is recorded as cDNA or gDNA derived from T cells, B-cell-depleted T cells, or PBMCs.

Original processing methods: Using reference gene primer amplification, nucleated cell counts were estimated. The repertoire was sequenced with immunoSEQ multiplex PCR; TCRdb's copy has only in-frame clones and lacks some. The D gene and trimming were derived from the DNA, and the V and J assignments and clone size from that table. The sample records 200,000 to 250,000 clones, 87% being singletons. Germline V CDR1 and CDR2: SGHNT, YYREEE (reference sequence). Trimming removed 2 bases from V and 4 bases from J; junction bases left unmatched: 4. The CDR3 has 14 amino acids. The TCR sequence derives from a man aged 30-40 years who had recovered from COVID-19. The chain carries TRBV5-4 and TRBJ1-1; 8 nucleotides match TRBD1. The specimen was PBMCs or T cells enriched from blood (not recorded which). CDR3 in DNA: TGTGCCAGCAGCTTAGACAGGGGTAGCACTGAAGCTTTCTTT. Translated: CASSLDRGSTEAFF.